The TCR beta chain described here comes from a study of blood T cell repertoires in COVID-19. At the level of the study: The analysed material was cDNA or gDNA that came from T cells, B-cell-depleted T cells, or PBMCs.

Per the original methods: Counts of nucleated cells, estimated from reference gene primer amplification, were obtained. This table comes from immunoSEQ multiplex PCR, and its TCRdb copy is limited to in-frame clones, with some not included. V and J calls and clone size are given by that table; D and trimming were obtained from the DNA. Among some 500,000 clones listed, approximately 88% were seen once. Symptom resolution, clearance, or two negative PCRs marked donors in Cohort 3 as recovered. The CDR3 covers 17 residues. Per the germline V gene, CDR1 is LNHDA and CDR2 is SQIVND (reference sequence). V lost 5 bases, J lost 0 bases, and 9 bases stayed unmatched.

This TCR derives from a woman aged 40 to 50 who had recovered from COVID-19. The rearrangement joins TRBV19 to TRBJ1-5; 8 bases align to TRBD1. The specimen was PBMCs or T cells enriched from blood (not recorded which). The CDR3 DNA is TGTGCCAGTAGTCCGGGGACAGGAGTCTTTAGCAATCAGCCCCAGCATTTT. It encodes CASSPGTGVFSNQPQHF.